These 16 T cell receptor beta chains share one sample of origin, sequenced in a study of T cell responses to AZD1222 COVID-19 vaccine. TCRdb's table, derived via immunoSEQ multiplex PCR, lists solely in-frame clones and lacks some. The sample yields about 85,000 clones, 80% to 90% seen once. Sequences were derived from peripheral blood, sampled on day 0 of AZD1222 vaccination. The receptors shown here come from an adult in good health.

This chain uses TRBV28 with TRBJ2-2, with a tentative D call TRBD1 (5 bases). The CDR3 consists of 15 residues. The V gene's germline CDR1 is MDHEN and CDR2 SYDVKM. Trimming cost V 4 bases and J 7 bases, with 16 bases left between them. This chain's CDR3 is CASSSWGREFGELFF. CDR3 sequence (DNA): TGTGCCAGCAGTTCTTGGGGCAGGGAATTCGGGGAGCTGTTTTTT.

The J gene is TRBJ2-7, the V gene TRBV5-4, with 9 bases aligning to TRBD1. Trimming at V came to 5 bases and at J to 4 bases, leaving 13 bases not matched to a gene. CDR3 length: 16 residues. The germline gives CDR1 SGHNT, CDR2 YYREEE (reference sequence). CDR3 bases: TGTGCCAGCAGATCCGACCGGGACAGGGACTTTTACGAGCAGTACTTC. Its protein product is CASRSDRDRDFYEQYF.

The gene calls are TRBV19 and TRBJ2-6; D remains unclear. CDR1 LNHDA and CDR2 SQIVND come from the germline V gene (reference sequence). This CDR3 comprises 16 residues. The V and J ends lost 5 bases and 0 bases respectively, with 11 bases between them. This CDR3 is CASSRHDTSGANVLTF. The DNA for the CDR3 is TGTGCCAGTAGTCGGCACGACACCTCTGGGGCCAACGTCCTGACTTTC.

V is TRBV7-2 and J is TRBJ1-6; D might be TRBD1 (6 bases). Between the trimmed V and J ends, which lost 2 bases and 5 bases, there was a span of 13 bases. Germline CDR1 and CDR2: SGHTA and FQGNSA. This CDR3 has 16 residues. Here the CDR3 DNA reads TGTGCCAGCAGCTTATGGGGGGCTGGGGATAATTCACCCCTCCACTTT. Translation: CASSLWGAGDNSPLHF.

This rearrangement joins TRBV7-2 to TRBJ2-7, with 9 bases aligning to TRBD2. This CDR3 has 16 residues. CDR1 SGHTA and CDR2 FQGNSA come from the germline V gene. V was clipped by 1 base and J by 0 bases; unmatched bases: 4. The DNA of the CDR3 is TGTGCCAGCAGCTTAGTTAGTAGCGGGGGCTCCTACGAGCAGTACTTC. Translating it yields CASSLVSSGGSYEQYF.

The chain employs TRBV11-2 and TRBJ2-1, with 8 bases fitting TRBD1. The CDR3 spans 14 residues. Germline CDR1 and CDR2: SGHAT and FQNNGV. V trimming: 2 bases; J trimming: 6 bases; junction bases outside the gene matches: 3. CDR3 in amino acids: CASSLRQGSNEQFF. Here the CDR3 DNA reads TGTGCCAGCAGCTTAAGACAGGGGAGCAATGAGCAGTTCTTC.

This chain uses TRBV6-2 or TRBV6-3 with TRBJ1-5, with a tentative D call TRBD1 (5 bases). V shed 5 bases and J shed 0 bases, with 8 bases lying between them. The CDR3 extends over 14 amino acids. CDR1 is MNHEY, CDR2 SVGEGT, per germline. The CDR3 spells CASSRGYSNQPQHF. The CDR3 region has the DNA TGTGCCAGCAGTCGGGGGTATAGCAATCAGCCCCAGCATTTT.

The V call is TRBV14, the J call TRBJ2-1; D is undetermined. In germline, CDR1 is SGHDN, CDR2 FVKESK. V lost 0 bases and J lost 6, with 21 bases in between. The CDR3 consists of 18 residues. The CDR3 DNA is TGTGCCAGCAGCCAAGATCCCCGAGTTGGGCGGATTTCCAATGAGCAGTTCTTC. This encodes CASSQDPRVGRISNEQFF.

The chain employs TRBV7-2 and TRBJ1-1; unclear D gene. Trimming removed 2 bases at V and 3 bases at J, with 4 bases between. The CDR3 runs 12 residues. Germline V gene sequence: CDR1 SGHTA, CDR2 FQGNSA. DNA of the CDR3: TGTGCCAGCAGCTTAAGGTACACTGAAGCTTTCTTT. Translating gives CASSLRYTEAFF. The full variable domain, completed using reference TRBV7-2 and TRBJ1-1, is GAGVSQSPSNKVTEKGKDVELRCDPISGHTALYWYRQSLGQGLEFLIYFQGNSAPDKSGLPSDRFSAERTGGSVSTLTIQRTQQEDSAVYLCASSLRYTEAFFGQGTRLTVV.

V and J are TRBV9 and TRBJ2-1; 7 bases map to TRBD1. CDR3 size: 15 residues. V was clipped by 6 bases and J by 5 bases; unmatched bases: 11. Germline assignment: CDR1 SGDLS and CDR2 YYNGEE. The CDR3 DNA reads as TGTGCCAGCACCCAAGGGTCACAGGGGAACAATGAGCAGTTCTTC. The encoded protein is CASTQGSQGNNEQFF.

The CDR3 spells CASSFQNTGELFF. CDR3 sequence (DNA): TGTGCCAGCAGTTTTCAAAACACCGGGGAGCTGTTTTTT. V is TRBV28 and J is TRBJ2-2; D is ambiguous. The CDR3 sequence is 13 residues long. The V gene's germline CDR1 is MDHEN and CDR2 SYDVKM. V lost 3 bases and J lost 2, with 4 bases in between.

This clone was counted ten times or more. V usage is TRBV2 and J usage is TRBJ1-1; possible D gene TRBD1, 5 bases. Trimming cost V 10 bases and J 4 bases, with 13 bases left between them. CDR1 is SNHLY, CDR2 FYNNEI, per germline. The CDR3 length is 12 residues. The CDR3 DNA sequence: TGTGCCATGGCTGACAGAGCCACTGAAGCTTTCTTT. It codes for CAMADRATEAFF.

This clone was observed a few times. The chain is built from TRBV15 and TRBJ1-3; the D is unclear. Trimming removed 5 bases from V and 9 bases from J, with 14 bases in between. Germline V gene lookup returns CDR1 LNHNV and CDR2 YYDKDF (reference sequence). The CDR3 consists of 13 residues. As DNA, the CDR3 is TGTGCCACCAGCCCCCTCCTGCTTGGCACCATATATTTT. Translation: CATSPLLLGTIYF.

This rearrangement joins TRBV7-9 to TRBJ1-3; D is unclear. The CDR3 totals 14 residues. In germline, CDR1 is SEHNR, CDR2 FQNEAQ (reference sequence). With 0 bases removed from V and 0 bases from J, the gap between germline ends came to 3 bases. CDR3 DNA: TGTGCCAGCAGCTTAGCTCTCTCTGGAAACACCATATATTTT. As protein: CASSLALSGNTIYF.

This chain uses TRBV4-2 with TRBJ1-1; D may be TRBD1 (6 bases). The germline V and J ends were trimmed by 0 bases and 1 base, with 18 bases remaining between them. CDR3 length: 18 residues. Germline V gives CDR1 LGHNA, CDR2 YNFKEQ. The CDR3 is CASSQDSEGGKGNTEAFF. DNA for the CDR3: TGTGCCAGCAGCCAAGATTCAGAGGGGGGGAAAGGGAACACTGAAGCTTTCTTT.

A few counts support this clone. The chain has TRBV28 and TRBJ2-2; TRBD2 aligns across 8 bases. The J segment lost 3 bases and the V segment lost 1 base, leaving 4 bases of the junction unmatched. The CDR3 runs 16 residues. Germline CDR1 is MDHEN and CDR2 is SYDVKM. CDR3 DNA sequence: TGTGCCAGCAGTTTATTACTAGCGGATTACACCGGGGAGCTGTTTTTT. Translating it yields CASSLLLADYTGELFF.